These 14 T cell receptor beta chains share one sample of origin, sequenced in a study of CD8+ T cells in alopecia areata. It was cDNA, reverse transcribed from extracted RNA, that served as the sequencing template. Method: immunoSEQ multiplex PCR; TCRdb's copy keeps in-frame clones and lacks some. The sample lists 150,000 to 200,000 clones; around 60% were seen once. The treatment here: oral pan-JAK inhibitor, 5-10 mg twice daily. Material: CD4+ T cells sorted from blood, obtained at week 24, from a patient treated with tofacitinib. These TCRs come from a human donor with alopecia areata.

This clone was seen only a few times. Other DNA sequences in this sample translate to the same CDR3. This sequence joins TRBV29-1 and TRBJ2-5; TRBD1 agrees at 7 bases. V was pared by 3 bases and J by 2 bases, with 0 bases of the junction left unmatched. The CDR3 covers 12 residues. Germline V gives CDR1 SQVTM, CDR2 ANQGSEA. This CDR3 is CSVDRGQETQYF. The CDR3 bases are TGCAGCGTTGACAGGGGGCAAGAGACCCAGTACTTC. Complete variable domain (other parts from reference TRBV29-1 and TRBJ2-5): SAVISQKPSRDICQRGTSLTIQCQVDSQVTMMFWYRQQPGQSLTLIATANQGSEATYESGFVIDKFPISRPNLTFSTLTVSNMSPEDSSIYLCSVDRGQETQYFGPGTRLLVL.

This clone was seen a handful of times. The gene calls are TRBV30 and TRBJ1-1, with D unresolved. The V gene's germline CDR1 is GTSNPN and CDR2 SVGIG (reference sequence). The CDR3 has 12 amino acids. Trimming removed 1 base at V and 5 bases at J, with 8 bases between. Here the CDR3 DNA reads TGTGCCTGGAGTGGGCGGCGGACTGAAGCTTTCTTT. Encoded protein: CAWSGRRTEAFF.

The table lists this clone with a few counts. One end of the junction does not line up with germline, which may come from a read error. The rearrangement links TRBV2 to TRBJ1-4; no clear D. Looked up from germline, CDR1 is SNHLY and CDR2 is FYNNEI. This CDR3 has 15 amino acids. Written as DNA, the CDR3 is TGTGCCAGCAGTGAAGTGGGTACTACTAGTGAAAAACTGTTTTTT. Translating it yields CASSEVGTTSEKLFF.

This clone was observed a handful of times. The junction differs from germline at one of its ends, possibly a read error. This chain connects TRBV4-1 to TRBJ1-2, with 10 bases fitting TRBD1. This CDR3 is built from 14 residues. Looked up from germline, CDR1 is MGHRA and CDR2 is YSYEKL. CDR3 sequence reads: CASSQRDRGDGYTF. DNA of the CDR3: TGTGCCAGCAGCCAGCGGGACAGGGGCGATGGCTACACCTTC.

The chain joins TRBV30 to TRBJ1-4; D uncertain. The CDR3 sequence is 13 residues long. Deletions cut 0 bases from V and 8 bases from J, with 10 bases between. Germline CDR1 is GTSNPN and CDR2 is SVGIG (reference sequence). CDR3 in amino acids: CAWSVRLVEKLFF. The CDR3 DNA follows: TGTGCCTGGAGTGTAAGGCTTGTCGAAAAACTGTTTTTT.

The chain recombines TRBV2 with TRBJ1-2; a possible D gene is TRBD1 (6 bases). The CDR3 loop spans 15 amino acids. Germline CDR1 reads SNHLY; CDR2 reads FYNNEI. Trimming took 3 bases from V and 4 from J, leaving 15 bases between them. CDR3 protein: CASSDFRGQLYGYTF. The CDR3 DNA follows: TGTGCCAGCAGTGATTTCAGGGGCCAACTCTATGGCTACACCTTC.

For this clone: The same CDR3 arises from other DNA sequences in this sample as well. This chain's CDR3 is CASSLGQGQETQYF. In DNA, the CDR3 is TGTGCCAGCAGCCTAGGACAGGGACAAGAGACCCAGTACTTC. V gene TRBV7-9 combines with J gene TRBJ2-5; 8 nucleotides align to TRBD1. Unmatched junction bases numbered 4, after V lost 5 bases and J lost 2 bases. This CDR3 is built from 14 residues. CDR1 and CDR2 (germline): SEHNR, FQNEAQ (reference sequence).

This sequence joins TRBV6-6 and TRBJ2-7, with D tentatively TRBD1 (5 bases). Germline V gene sequence: CDR1 MNHNY, CDR2 SVGAGI (reference sequence). Trimming removed 2 bases at V and 2 bases at J, with 13 bases between. The CDR3 totals 15 residues. CDR3 coding DNA: TGTGCCAGCAGTTACCTGGCAGGGATTACCTACGAGCAGTACTTC. Its translation is CASSYLAGITYEQYF.

The chain employs TRBV2 and TRBJ1-6; D unresolved. Deletions cut 7 bases from V and 7 bases from J, with 11 bases between. CDR3 length: 13 amino acids. CDR1 and CDR2 (germline): SNHLY, FYNNEI. CDR3 residues: CASTPLGNSPLHF. The CDR3 DNA sequence: TGTGCCAGCACTCCCTTGGGGAATTCACCCCTCCACTTT.

This clone was counted a few times. This chain links TRBV30 with TRBJ2-7; 9 nucleotides agree with TRBD1. Germline loops: CDR1 GTSNPN, CDR2 SVGIG (reference sequence). CDR3 length equals 14 residues. V was clipped by 3 bases and J by 3 bases; unmatched bases: 6. For the CDR3, the DNA is TGTGCCTGGAGAGGACAGGGGAATCTCTACGAGCAGTACTTC. This translates into CAWRGQGNLYEQYF.

J is TRBJ1-6 and V is TRBV30; D unresolved. V lost 2 bases and J 0 bases, leaving 23 bases between the germline ends. Germline lookup yields CDR1 GTSNPN and CDR2 SVGIG (reference sequence). This CDR3 comprises 20 residues. The CDR3 region is CAWSTSPIVAGSSYNSPLHF. In DNA form, the CDR3 reads TGTGCCTGGAGTACCTCCCCGATCGTGGCAGGAAGCTCCTATAATTCACCCCTCCACTTT. The whole variable domain, filled in from reference TRBV30 and TRBJ1-6, reads SQTIHQWPATLVQPVGSPLSLECTVEGTSNPNLYWYRQAAGRGLQLLFYSVGIGQISSEVPQNLSASRPQDRQFILSSKKLLLSDSGFYLCAWSTSPIVAGSSYNSPLHFGNGTRLTVT.

V and J are TRBV5-1 and TRBJ2-3, with 7 nucleotides matching TRBD1. Looked up from germline, CDR1 is SGHRS and CDR2 is YFSETQ. V lost 3 bases, J lost 2 bases, and 3 bases stayed unmatched. CDR3 length: 14 amino acids. CDR3 amino acids: CASSSGQNTDTQYF. The CDR3 bases are TGCGCCAGCAGCTCGGGACAGAACACAGATACGCAGTATTTT.

The V call is TRBV7-2, the J call TRBJ2-1; D is undetermined. Per germline, CDR1 SGHTA and CDR2 FQGNSA. This CDR3 spans 12 amino acids. With 6 bases removed from V and 1 base from J, the gap between germline ends came to 4 bases. The CDR3 protein is CASSPSYNEQFF. The CDR3 DNA is TGTGCCAGCAGTCCATCCTACAATGAGCAGTTCTTC.

Here the CDR3 reads CASSDGLPNSPLHF. The CDR3 DNA follows: TGTGCCAGCAGTGACGGGCTACCCAATTCACCCCTCCACTTT. The gene calls are TRBV25-1 and TRBJ1-6; D unclear. V lost 3 bases to trimming and J lost 7 bases, with 10 bases between them. Germline CDR1 MGHDK, CDR2 SYGVNS. This CDR3 is built from 14 residues.